These T cell receptor beta chains were read from a single sample in a study of cytomegalovirus exposure and HLA in healthy donors. Only in-frame clones appear in the TCRdb table, and some are missing; sequencing was by immunoSEQ multiplex PCR. The sample shows about 120,000 clones, around 84% of them seen only once. Sequenced material: PBMCs. These receptor sequences come from a woman aged 25-40 years in good health and CMV-seropositive. The CDR3 runs from the conserved cysteine through the conserved F or W.

v_gene,j_gene,CDR3aa
TRBV19,TRBJ1-1,CASSIGAGTEAFF
TRBV28,TRBJ1-2,CAIQRAGGTTNYGYTF
TRBV19,TRBJ1-2,CASSPGQGRTSNYGYTF
TRBV4-1,TRBJ2-2,CASSQILAGPTTGELFF
TRBV9,TRBJ2-3,CASSRPLRGGSTDTQYF
TRBV6-1,TRBJ2-7,CASSDRTSGGASHEQYF
TRBV5-4,TRBJ2-5,CASSPPLSGGETQYF
TRBV7-8,TRBJ1-3,CASSVGTGGSGNTIYF
TRBV7-3,TRBJ2-5,CASSFGGGQETQYF
TRBV7-9,TRBJ1-3,CASSLSRRGNTIYF
TRBV2,TRBJ2-5,CASSLSGKETQYF
TRBV5-1,TRBJ1-6,CASSLEQPNYNSPLHF
TRBV11-2,TRBJ2-7,CASSEIRGSYEQYF
TRBV18,TRBJ2-7,CASSPVDRGSYEQYF
TRBV4-2,TRBJ2-5,CASSHLDPQGEETQYF
TRBV5-1,TRBJ2-7,CASSSGQGYEQYF
TRBV7-2,TRBJ1-5,CASSLAGGAGQPQHF
TRBV5-4,TRBJ2-3,CASNPLGQATDTQYF
TRBV7-9,TRBJ1-3,CASSLAMKAFSPSGDTIYF
TRBV5-6,TRBJ2-3,CASSPRWRDTQYF
TRBV7-9,TRBJ1-2,CASSSRDRLYGYTF
TRBV4-3,TRBJ1-1,CASSPTISIGRTEAFF
TRBV5-4,TRBJ2-2,CASSLGAGGETGELFF
TRBV5-6,TRBJ1-1,CASSLTGHKNTEAFF
TRBV6-5,TRBJ1-1,CASRPSQGNTEAFF
TRBV9,TRBJ2-1,CASSVRQGGYNEQFF
TRBV7-3,TRBJ2-6,CASSFEGANVLTF
TRBV5-4,TRBJ2-4,CASSHRDRENIQYF
TRBV18,TRBJ1-4,CASSPPRSSTNEKLFF
TRBV28,TRBJ1-2,CASSLVGEETGYTF
TRBV5-6,TRBJ1-1,CASSLPGQRLMNTEAFF
TRBV4-1,TRBJ2-1,CASSQDVPGEQFF
TRBV27,-,CASSPLTNPYEQYF
TRBV25-1,TRBJ2-3,CASSLGGTDTQYF
TRBV11-1,TRBJ2-3,CASSLGTLGDTQYF
TRBV7-9,TRBJ1-1,CSSSPLRGTEAFF
TRBV30,TRBJ1-4,CAWSGLLEKLFF
TRBV11-3,TRBJ2-7,CASSQDSTGAYEQYF
TRBV2,TRBJ2-5,CASSGRDQETQYF
TRBV21-1,TRBJ2-5,CASSNLLSPSPQETQYF
TRBV12-5,TRBJ2-2,CASGLARANTGELFF
TRBV6-5,TRBJ2-5,CASSYSLAGFQETQYF
TRBV28,TRBJ1-4,CASSFTTNEKLFF
TRBV4-1,TRBJ2-7,CASSQGEGGYEQYF
TRBV29-1,TRBJ2-2,CSVEVTSGEYTGELFF
TRBV7-6,TRBJ1-4,CASSRKTGGIEKLFF
TRBV7-2,TRBJ1-4,CASSPGRDEKLFF
TRBV5-1,TRBJ2-1,CASGSGGIYNEQFF
TRBV19,TRBJ2-1,CASRSPSSYNEQFF
TRBV21-1,TRBJ2-7,CASSKIRGGLSSYEQYF
TRBV28,TRBJ1-2,CASSAPGQGRGYTF
TRBV9,TRBJ2-1,CASSDGQLLSYNEQFF
TRBV10-1,TRBJ2-2,CASSESRQNLPNTGELFF
TRBV7-9,TRBJ2-1,CASSPWGKGAGEQFF
TRBV5-1,TRBJ1-2,CASRSTGLQDGYTF
TRBV5-1,TRBJ2-5,CASSPGLAGEVETQYF
TRBV7-3,TRBJ1-4,CASSRPPGQSNEKLFF
TRBV28,TRBJ2-3,CASSWGGPKKTQYF
TRBV5-5,TRBJ2-3,CASRSGQGTDTQYF
TRBV30,TRBJ1-2,CAWSYLDGYTF